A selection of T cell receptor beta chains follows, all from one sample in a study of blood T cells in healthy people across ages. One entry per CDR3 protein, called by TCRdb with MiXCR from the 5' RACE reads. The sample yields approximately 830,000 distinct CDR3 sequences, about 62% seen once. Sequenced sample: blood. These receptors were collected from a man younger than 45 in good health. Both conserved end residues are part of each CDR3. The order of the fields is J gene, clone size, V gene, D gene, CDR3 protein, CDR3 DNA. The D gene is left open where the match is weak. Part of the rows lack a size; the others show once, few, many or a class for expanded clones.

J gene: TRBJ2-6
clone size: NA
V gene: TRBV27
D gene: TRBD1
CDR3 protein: CASSRGQGAEGANVLTF
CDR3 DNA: TGTGCCAGCAGCCGAGGACAGGGGGCGGAAGGGGCCAACGTCCTGACTTTC

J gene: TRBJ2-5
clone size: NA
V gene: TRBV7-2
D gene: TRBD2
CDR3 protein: CASSLGLAGGSSRETQYF
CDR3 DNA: TGTGCCAGCAGCCTCGGACTAGCGGGGGGGAGTTCTCGGGAGACCCAGTACTTC

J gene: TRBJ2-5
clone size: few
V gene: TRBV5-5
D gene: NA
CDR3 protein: CASSLFRPSDGETQYF
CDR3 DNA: TGTGCCAGCAGCTTGTTCAGGCCCTCGGACGGAGAGACTCAGTACTTC

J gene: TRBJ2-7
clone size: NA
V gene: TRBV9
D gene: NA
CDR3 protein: CASSVEAETYEQYF
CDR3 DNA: TGCGCCAGCAGCGTAGAGGCGGAGACCTACGAGCAGTACTTC

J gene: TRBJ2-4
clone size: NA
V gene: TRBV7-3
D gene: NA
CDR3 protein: CARPGAAKNIQYF
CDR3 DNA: TGTGCCAGGCCCGGGGCAGCCAAAAACATTCAGTACTTC

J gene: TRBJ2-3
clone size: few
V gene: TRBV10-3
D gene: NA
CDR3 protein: CAISEPHRDTQYF
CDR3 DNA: TGTGCCATCAGTGAACCTCACAGAGATACGCAGTATTTT

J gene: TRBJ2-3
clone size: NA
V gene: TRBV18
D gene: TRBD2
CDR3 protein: CASSPRGSSTDTQYF
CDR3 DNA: TGTGCCAGCTCACCGCGGGGGAGTAGCACAGATACGCAGTATTTT

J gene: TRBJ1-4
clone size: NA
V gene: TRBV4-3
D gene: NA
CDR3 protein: CASSQGNWEKLFF
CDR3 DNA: TGCGCCAGTAGCCAAGGGAATTGGGAAAAACTGTTTTTT

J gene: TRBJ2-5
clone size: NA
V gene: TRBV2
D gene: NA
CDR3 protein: CASSAQGVETQYF
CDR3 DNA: TGTGCCAGCAGTGCACAGGGTGTGGAGACCCAGTACTTC

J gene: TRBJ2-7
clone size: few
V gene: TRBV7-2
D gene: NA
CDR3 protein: CASSLLAPYELQYF
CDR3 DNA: TGTGCCAGCAGCTTATTGGCCCCCTATGAGCTCCAGTACTTC

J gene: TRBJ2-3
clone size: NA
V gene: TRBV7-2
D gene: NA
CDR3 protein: CASRLTGLGTDTQYF
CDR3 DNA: TGTGCCAGCAGACTTACAGGGTTGGGTACAGATACGCAGTATTTT

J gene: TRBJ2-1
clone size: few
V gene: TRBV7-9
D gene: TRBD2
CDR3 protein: CASSLLAGEYNEQFF
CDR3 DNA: TGTGCCAGCAGCTTGCTAGCGGGAGAATACAATGAGCAGTTCTTC

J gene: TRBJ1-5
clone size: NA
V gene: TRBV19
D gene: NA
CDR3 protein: CASSKGIEGQPQHF
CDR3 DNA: TGTGCCAGTAGTAAGGGCATTGAGGGTCAGCCCCAGCATTTT

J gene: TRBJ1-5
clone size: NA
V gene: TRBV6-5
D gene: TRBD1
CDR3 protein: CASSSGTGINGPQHF
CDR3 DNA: TGTGCCAGCAGCTCCGGGACAGGGATAAATGGGCCCCAGCATTTT

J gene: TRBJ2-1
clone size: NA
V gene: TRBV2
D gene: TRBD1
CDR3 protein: CAGLEARGQGANEQFF
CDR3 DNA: TGTGCCGGACTAGAAGCACGGGGACAGGGGGCAAATGAGCAGTTCTTC

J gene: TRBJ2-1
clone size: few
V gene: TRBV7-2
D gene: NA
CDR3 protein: CASSLGGPDNEQFF
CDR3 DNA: TGTGCCAGCAGCTTAGGGGGACCAGACAATGAGCAGTTCTTC

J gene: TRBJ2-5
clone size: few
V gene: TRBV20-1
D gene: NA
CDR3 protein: CSARGLGPLGGETQYF
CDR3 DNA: TGCAGTGCTAGAGGTTTAGGTCCCTTAGGGGGAGAGACCCAGTACTTC

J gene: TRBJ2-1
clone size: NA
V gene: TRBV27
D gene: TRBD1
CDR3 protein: CASSFFGTGYQADHEQFF
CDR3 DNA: TGTGCCAGCAGTTTCTTCGGGACAGGGTACCAAGCAGACCATGAGCAGTTCTTC

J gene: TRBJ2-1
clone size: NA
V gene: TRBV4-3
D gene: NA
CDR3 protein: CASSPAGGGPTYNEQFF
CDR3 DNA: TGCGCCAGCAGCCCGGCTGGGGGGGGGCCAACCTACAATGAGCAGTTCTTC

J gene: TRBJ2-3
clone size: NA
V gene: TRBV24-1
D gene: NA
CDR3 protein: CATSAWEIGVSGDTQYF
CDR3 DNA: TGTGCCACCAGTGCCTGGGAAATAGGGGTATCGGGAGATACGCAGTATTTT

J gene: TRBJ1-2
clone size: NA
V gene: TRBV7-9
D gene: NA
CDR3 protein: CASSLELLGYTF
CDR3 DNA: TGTGCCAGCAGCTTAGAACTGCTCGGCTACACCTTC

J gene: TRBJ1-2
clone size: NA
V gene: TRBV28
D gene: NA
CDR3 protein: CASSGSALCGYTF
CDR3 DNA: TGTGCCAGCAGTGGGAGCGCTCTCTGCGGCTACACCTTC

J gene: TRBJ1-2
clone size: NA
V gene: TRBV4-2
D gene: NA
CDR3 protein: CASSQRDVLEVNYGYTF
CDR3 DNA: TGTGCCAGCAGCCAGAGGGACGTGCTAGAGGTAAACTATGGCTACACCTTC

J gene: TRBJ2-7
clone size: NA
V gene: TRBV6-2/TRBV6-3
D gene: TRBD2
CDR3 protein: CASRFGGGSYEQYF
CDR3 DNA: TGTGCCAGCAGGTTCGGGGGGGGATCCTACGAGCAGTACTTC

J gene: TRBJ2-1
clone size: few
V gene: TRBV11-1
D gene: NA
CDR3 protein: CASSSLDFPYNEQFF
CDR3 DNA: TGTGCCAGCAGCTCGCTCGACTTCCCCTACAATGAGCAGTTCTTC

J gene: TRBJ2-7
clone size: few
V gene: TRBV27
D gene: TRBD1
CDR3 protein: CASWGTVTYEQYF
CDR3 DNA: TGTGCCAGCTGGGGGACAGTTACCTACGAGCAGTACTTC

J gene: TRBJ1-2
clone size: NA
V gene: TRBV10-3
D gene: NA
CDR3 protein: CAISVGPWGYGYTF
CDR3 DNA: TGTGCCATCAGCGTGGGACCGTGGGGCTATGGCTACACCTTC

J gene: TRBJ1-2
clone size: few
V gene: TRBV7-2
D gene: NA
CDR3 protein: CASSLEPGVGAGGYTF
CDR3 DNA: TGTGCCAGCAGCTTAGAGCCTGGGGTTGGAGCGGGGGGCTACACCTTC

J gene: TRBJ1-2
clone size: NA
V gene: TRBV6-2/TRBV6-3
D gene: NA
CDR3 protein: CASRERTDYTF
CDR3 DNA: TGTGCCAGCAGGGAAAGGACGGACTACACCTTC

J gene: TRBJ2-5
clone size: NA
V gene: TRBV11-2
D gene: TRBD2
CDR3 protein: CASSLYPLVSGASQETQYF
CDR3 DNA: TGTGCCAGCAGCCTATACCCCTTAGTTAGCGGGGCCTCCCAAGAGACCCAGTACTTC

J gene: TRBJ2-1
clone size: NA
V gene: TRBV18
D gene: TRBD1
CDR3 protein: CASSPAGTGLNEQFF
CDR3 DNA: TGTGCCAGCTCACCCGCAGGGACAGGGCTCAATGAGCAGTTCTTC

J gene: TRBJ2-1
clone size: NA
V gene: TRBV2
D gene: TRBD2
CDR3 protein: CATKAGASLLSYNEQFF
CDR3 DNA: TGTGCCACCAAAGCGGGGGCAAGCCTGCTCTCCTACAATGAGCAGTTCTTC

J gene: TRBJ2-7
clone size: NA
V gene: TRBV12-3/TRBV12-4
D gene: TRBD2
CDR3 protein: CASSPSGGAREQYF
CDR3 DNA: TGTGCCAGCAGCCCTAGCGGGGGGGCCCGCGAGCAGTACTTC

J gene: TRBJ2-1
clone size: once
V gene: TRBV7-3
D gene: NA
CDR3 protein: CASSLWAQSSYNEQFF
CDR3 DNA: TGTGCCAGCAGCTTATGGGCTCAAAGCTCCTACAATGAGCAGTTCTTC

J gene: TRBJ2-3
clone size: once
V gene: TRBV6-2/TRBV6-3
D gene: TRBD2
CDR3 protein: CASKRFRTSGTDTQYF
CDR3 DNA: TGTGCCAGCAAAAGATTCCGGACTAGCGGCACAGATACGCAGTATTTT

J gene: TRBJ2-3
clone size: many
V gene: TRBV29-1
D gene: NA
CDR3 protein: CSVESLASTDTQYF
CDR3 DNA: TGCAGCGTTGAAAGTCTTGCTAGCACAGATACGCAGTATTTT

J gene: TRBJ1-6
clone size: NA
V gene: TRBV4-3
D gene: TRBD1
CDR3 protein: CASSQARQGGALHF
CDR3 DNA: TGCGCCAGCAGCCAAGCTCGACAGGGGGGGGCCCTCCACTTT

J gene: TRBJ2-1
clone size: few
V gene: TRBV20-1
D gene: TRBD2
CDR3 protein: CSAGLAGGVNEQFF
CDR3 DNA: TGCAGTGCTGGCTTAGCGGGGGGTGTCAATGAGCAGTTCTTC

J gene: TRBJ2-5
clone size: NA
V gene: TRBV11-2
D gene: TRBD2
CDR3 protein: CASSLDVSGGPQETQYF
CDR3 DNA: TGTGCCAGCAGCTTAGATGTGAGCGGGGGTCCTCAAGAGACCCAGTACTTC

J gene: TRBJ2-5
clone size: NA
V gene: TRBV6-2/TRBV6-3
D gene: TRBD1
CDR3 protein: CASSYAKTGISETQYF
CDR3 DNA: TGTGCCAGCAGTTACGCTAAGACAGGGATATCAGAGACCCAGTACTTC

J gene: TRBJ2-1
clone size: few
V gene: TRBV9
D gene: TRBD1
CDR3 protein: CASSPRQDRGHLRFF
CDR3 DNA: TGTGCCAGCAGCCCCCGTCAGGACAGGGGTCACTTACGGTTCTTC

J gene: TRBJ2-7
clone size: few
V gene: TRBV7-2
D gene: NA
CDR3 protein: CASSPQRTTYEQYF
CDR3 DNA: TGTGCCAGCAGCCCCCAGAGAACTACCTACGAGCAGTACTTC

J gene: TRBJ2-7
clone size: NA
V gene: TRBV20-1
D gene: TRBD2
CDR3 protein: CSARPPGGTSSYEQYF
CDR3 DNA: TGCAGTGCTAGGCCGCCGGGGGGTACGAGCTCCTACGAGCAGTACTTC

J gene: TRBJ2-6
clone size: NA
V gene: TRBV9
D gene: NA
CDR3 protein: CASSVTVILSGANVLTF
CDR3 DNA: TGTGCCAGCAGCGTGACAGTGATACTCTCTGGGGCCAACGTCCTGACTTTC

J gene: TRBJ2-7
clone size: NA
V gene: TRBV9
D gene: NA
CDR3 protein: CASSPRGEEQYF
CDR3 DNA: TGTGCCAGCAGCCCACGAGGGGAAGAGCAGTACTTC

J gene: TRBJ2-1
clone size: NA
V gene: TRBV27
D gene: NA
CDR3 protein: CASRGDPSSYNEQFF
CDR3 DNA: TGTGCCAGCAGGGGGGACCCGAGCTCCTACAATGAGCAGTTCTTC

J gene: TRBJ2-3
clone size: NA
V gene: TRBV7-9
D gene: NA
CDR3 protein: CASSNYNLSTDTQYF
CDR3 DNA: TGTGCCAGCAGCAATTACAATCTAAGCACAGATACGCAGTATTTT

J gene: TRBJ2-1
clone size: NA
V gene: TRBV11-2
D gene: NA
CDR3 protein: CASSPSRGLAYNEQFF
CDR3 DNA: TGTGCCAGCAGTCCATCCCGGGGGCTCGCCTACAATGAGCAGTTCTTC

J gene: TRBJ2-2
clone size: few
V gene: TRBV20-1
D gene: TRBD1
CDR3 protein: CSASPGQGDTGELFF
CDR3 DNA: TGCAGTGCTTCTCCGGGGCAGGGGGACACCGGGGAGCTGTTTTTT

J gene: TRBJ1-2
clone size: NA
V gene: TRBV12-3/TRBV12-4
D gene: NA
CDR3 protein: CASSLVQGGYTF
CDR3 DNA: TGTGCCAGCAGTTTGGTACAGGGTGGCTACACCTTC

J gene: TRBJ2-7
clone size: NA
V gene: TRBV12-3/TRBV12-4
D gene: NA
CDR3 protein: CASSSEASSYEQYF
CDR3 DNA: TGTGCCAGCAGCTCAGAAGCGAGCTCCTACGAGCAGTACTTC

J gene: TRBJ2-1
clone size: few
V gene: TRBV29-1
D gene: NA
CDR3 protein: CSVEVVRDNEQFF
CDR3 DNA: TGCAGCGTTGAAGTTGTAAGGGACAATGAGCAGTTCTTC

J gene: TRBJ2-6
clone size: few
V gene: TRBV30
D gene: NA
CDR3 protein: CAWGSGANVLTF
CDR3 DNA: TGTGCCTGGGGTTCGGGAGCCAACGTCCTGACTTTC

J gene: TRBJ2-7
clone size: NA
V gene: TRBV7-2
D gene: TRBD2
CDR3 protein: CASSLGLAGGSEQYF
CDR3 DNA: TGTGCCAGCAGCTTAGGACTAGCGGGGGGGTCCGAGCAGTACTTC

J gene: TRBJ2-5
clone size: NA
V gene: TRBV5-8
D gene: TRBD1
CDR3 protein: CASSTGTAQETQYF
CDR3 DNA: TGTGCCAGCAGTACTGGGACAGCTCAAGAGACCCAGTACTTC